These 15 T cell receptor beta chains originate from one sample sequenced in a study of breast tumors, draining lymph nodes, adjacent tissues. TCRdb processed the multiplex PCR reads anew with MiXCR; each CDR3 protein has one entry. The sample contains around 43,000 distinct CDR3 sequences, 23% of which appear only once. Sequencing input: breast tumor tissue. Every receptor here comes from a female donor with breast cancer. Some clones in this sample may be carry-over from other donors' samples.

This clonotype was seen many times. The V and J genes are TRBV12-5 and TRBJ2-2; perhaps D is TRBD1 or TRBD2 (5 bases each). The CDR3 runs to 13 residues. Trimming took 7 bases from V and 5 from J, leaving 11 bases between them. Germline CDR1 LGHNT, CDR2 FRNRAP. CDR3 amino acids: CASALGETGELFF. CDR3 DNA: TGTGCTAGTGCCTTGGGGGAGACCGGGGAGCTGTTTTTT.

This clonotype was observed many times. This sequence joins TRBV3-1 and TRBJ1-3; D is ambiguous. Trimming removed 6 bases at V and 1 base at J, with 16 bases between. From germline, CDR1 is LGHDT and CDR2 YNNKEL (reference sequence). The CDR3 consists of 16 residues. CDR3 amino acids: CASSHLGSVSGNTIYF. Written as DNA, the CDR3 is TGTGCCAGCAGTCACCTCGGGTCAGTTTCTGGAAACACCATATATTTT.

The V call is TRBV6-1, the J call TRBJ1-6; 8 bases line up with TRBD1. Looked up from germline, CDR1 is MNHNS and CDR2 is SASEGT. V dropped 2 bases and J dropped 6; count of bases not matched to a gene: 3. The CDR3 runs to 15 residues. CDR3 in amino acids: CASSELGTGNSPLHF. The CDR3 DNA reads TGTGCCAGCAGTGAATTGGGGACAGGTAATTCACCCCTCCACTTT.

This clonotype has at least ten counts. The chain couples TRBV20-1 to TRBJ2-2, with no clear D. CDR3 length: 12 amino acids. Germline values: CDR1 DFQATT, CDR2 SNEGSKA (reference sequence). Trimming cost V 6 bases and J 5 bases, with 10 bases left between them. The CDR3 loop is CSAFTETGELFF. CDR3 nucleotides: TGCAGTGCCTTTACTGAAACCGGGGAGCTGTTTTTT.

About this clonotype: Germline is not matched at one junction end, which may reflect a read error. The chain is built from TRBV12-3 or TRBV12-4 and TRBJ1-4, with D uncertain. The CDR3 sequence is 11 residues long. CDR3 sequence: CAGSLNEKLFF. CDR3 bases: TGCGCCGGCAGCCTAAATGAAAAACTGTTTTTT.

This clonotype appeared many times. The chain combines TRBV19 with TRBJ1-6; TRBD1 is a possible D gene (5 bases). CDR1 is LNHDA, CDR2 SQIVND, per germline (reference sequence). This CDR3 spans 16 amino acids. V dropped 0 bases and J dropped 10 bases, with 16 bases sitting between them. The CDR3 reads CASSIEGRTAPSPLHF. CDR3 bases: TGTGCCAGTAGTATAGAGGGGCGTACGGCCCCATCACCCCTCCACTTT.

This clonotype has ten or more counts. This sequence joins TRBV20-1 and TRBJ1-2; D gene uncertain. The CDR3 length is 15 residues. Trimming left V 3 bases short and J 0 bases short, with 14 bases between. CDR1 and CDR2 (germline): DFQATT, SNEGSKA (reference sequence). For the CDR3, the DNA is TGCAGTGCTAGTCCACGGCCGCATTCTAACTATGGCTACACCTTC. Its protein product is CSASPRPHSNYGYTF.

On this clonotype itself: This may be a read error, as it is one base from a much larger clone. The chain couples TRBV25-1 to TRBJ1-2; no clear D gene. CDR1 is MGHDK and CDR2 is SYGVNS in the germline V gene. Trimming took off 1 base at V and 6 bases at J, with 15 bases between the two ends. The CDR3 consists of 15 residues. The CDR3 bases are TGTGCCAGCAGTGAATGGAGGACGCCCTTGGATGGCTACACCTTC. Amino acid sequence: CASSEWRTPLDGYTF.

The count of this clonotype is one. J is TRBJ2-5 and V is TRBV11-2, with D possibly TRBD2 on 5 matching bases. V lost 0 bases and J 2 bases, leaving 13 bases between the germline ends. In germline, CDR1 is SGHAT, CDR2 FQNNGV. CDR3 length equals 16 residues. CDR3 sequence (DNA): TGTGCCAGCAGCTTAGACGCGGGTAGGGCACAAGAGACCCAGTACTTC. Protein sequence: CASSLDAGRAQETQYF.

This clonotype came up many times. The V and J genes are TRBV12-3 or TRBV12-4 and TRBJ1-5, with 7 bases that match TRBD1. CDR3 size: 17 residues. V shed 5 bases, J shed 0 bases, and the junction held 10 bases outside the gene matches. The CDR3 DNA is TGTGCCAGCAGTCCCAGACAGGGAACCGTTAGCAATCAGCCCCAGCATTTT. Its protein is CASSPRQGTVSNQPQHF.

The chain has TRBV6-1 and TRBJ2-1; D remains unclear. With 6 bases removed from V and 10 bases from J, the gap between germline ends came to 13 bases. The CDR3 spans 12 residues. CDR1 is MNHNS, CDR2 SASEGT, per germline. The CDR3 loop is CASRSLSGEQFF. The CDR3, as DNA: TGTGCCAGCAGGTCGTTATCCGGGGAGCAGTTCTTC.

This clonotype was counted once. The CDR3 DNA reads as TGTGCCAGCAGTTTCCTAGGACAGGGGGGCAATGAGCAGTTCTTC. Translated: CASSFLGQGGNEQFF. This chain connects TRBV12-3 or TRBV12-4 to TRBJ2-1; 10 bases map to TRBD1. CDR3 length: 15 residues. Trimming cost V 3 bases and J 6 bases; bases outside gene matches: 5.

This clonotype was counted at least ten times. This chain connects TRBV10-3 to TRBJ2-2; 7 bases map to TRBD1. This CDR3 has 13 residues. V gave up 5 bases and J gave up 7 bases; unmatched junction bases: 4. Germline V gives CDR1 ENHRY, CDR2 SYGVKD. The CDR3 DNA reads TGTGCCATCAGTCTACAGGGGAGCGGGGAGCTGTTTTTT. It specifies CAISLQGSGELFF.

This clonotype was seen repeatedly, ten times or more. The chain is built from TRBV2 and TRBJ1-2, with TRBD1 matching over 7 bases. CDR1 is SNHLY, CDR2 FYNNEI, per germline. The CDR3 loop spans 12 amino acids. V shed 10 bases and J 4 bases; nucleotides not matched to a gene: 6. CDR3 sequence reads: CATGQAPYGYTF. The CDR3 bases are TGTGCCACCGGACAGGCCCCCTATGGCTACACCTTC.

Many counts were recorded for this clonotype. Here the CDR3 DNA reads TGTGCCAGCAGCTTAGTAAGCGACGGGACCCAGTACTTC. This gives the protein CASSLVSDGTQYF. This chain connects TRBV7-2 to TRBJ2-5; D is unresolved. Germline V gives CDR1 SGHTA, CDR2 FQGNSA. Trimming removed 1 base at V and 7 bases at J, with 10 bases between. This CDR3 is built from 13 residues.